This TCR beta chain was found in a study of CD8 T cells in ankylosing spondylitis. The sample holds many counts of this clonotype. TCRdb processed the 5' RACE reads anew with MiXCR; each CDR3 protein has one entry. The table lists some 140,000 distinct CDR3 sequences, about 7% of them singletons. The J segment lost 5 bases and the V segment lost 0 bases, leaving 9 bases of the junction unmatched. The germline CDR1 and CDR2 sequences are LGHNA and YSLEER. The length of the CDR3 is 16 residues. The sample consisted of blood, either unsorted or a sorted T cell fraction (not recorded which). This TCR was recovered from a female donor with ankylosing spondylitis or in good health (not recorded which). J is TRBJ1-1 and V is TRBV4-3, with 7 bases identical to TRBD1. The CDR3 coding sequence is TGCGCCAGCAGCCAAGATTGGGGACAGTGGTTGACTGAAGCTTTCTTT. Residues: CASSQDWGQWLTEAFF.